This TCR beta chain was captured by sequencing in a study of shared clonotypes between healthy human individuals. Study overall: Donor composition was a couple of women and a few men, aged 18 to 49.

Using immunoSEQ multiplex PCR, the repertoire was profiled, and TCRdb retains in-frame clones only, with some absent. The table has hundreds of thousands of clones, roughly 72% seen once. This clone showed up just a few times. Its antigen is still unknown. All donors qualified as healthy HIV-negative adults and had experienced no recent acute infections or vaccinations. This CDR3 contains 16 residues. The germline gives CDR1 SSHAT, CDR2 FNYEAQ (reference sequence). Trimming cost V 1 base and J 1 base, with 13 bases left between them. Broader study findings: The authors sampled blood alone, and tissue repertoires likely differ.

The sequenced sample consisted of PBMCs. This chain connects TRBV7-7 to TRBJ2-5; possibly TRBD2 for D (6 bases). The TCR sequence derives from a woman aged 40 to 50 in good health. Some clones in this sample may be carry-over from other donors' samples. CDR3 loop: CASSLGLGGIQETQYF. The CDR3 region has the DNA TGTGCCAGCAGCTTAGGACTAGGTGGGATCCAAGAGACCCAGTACTTC.